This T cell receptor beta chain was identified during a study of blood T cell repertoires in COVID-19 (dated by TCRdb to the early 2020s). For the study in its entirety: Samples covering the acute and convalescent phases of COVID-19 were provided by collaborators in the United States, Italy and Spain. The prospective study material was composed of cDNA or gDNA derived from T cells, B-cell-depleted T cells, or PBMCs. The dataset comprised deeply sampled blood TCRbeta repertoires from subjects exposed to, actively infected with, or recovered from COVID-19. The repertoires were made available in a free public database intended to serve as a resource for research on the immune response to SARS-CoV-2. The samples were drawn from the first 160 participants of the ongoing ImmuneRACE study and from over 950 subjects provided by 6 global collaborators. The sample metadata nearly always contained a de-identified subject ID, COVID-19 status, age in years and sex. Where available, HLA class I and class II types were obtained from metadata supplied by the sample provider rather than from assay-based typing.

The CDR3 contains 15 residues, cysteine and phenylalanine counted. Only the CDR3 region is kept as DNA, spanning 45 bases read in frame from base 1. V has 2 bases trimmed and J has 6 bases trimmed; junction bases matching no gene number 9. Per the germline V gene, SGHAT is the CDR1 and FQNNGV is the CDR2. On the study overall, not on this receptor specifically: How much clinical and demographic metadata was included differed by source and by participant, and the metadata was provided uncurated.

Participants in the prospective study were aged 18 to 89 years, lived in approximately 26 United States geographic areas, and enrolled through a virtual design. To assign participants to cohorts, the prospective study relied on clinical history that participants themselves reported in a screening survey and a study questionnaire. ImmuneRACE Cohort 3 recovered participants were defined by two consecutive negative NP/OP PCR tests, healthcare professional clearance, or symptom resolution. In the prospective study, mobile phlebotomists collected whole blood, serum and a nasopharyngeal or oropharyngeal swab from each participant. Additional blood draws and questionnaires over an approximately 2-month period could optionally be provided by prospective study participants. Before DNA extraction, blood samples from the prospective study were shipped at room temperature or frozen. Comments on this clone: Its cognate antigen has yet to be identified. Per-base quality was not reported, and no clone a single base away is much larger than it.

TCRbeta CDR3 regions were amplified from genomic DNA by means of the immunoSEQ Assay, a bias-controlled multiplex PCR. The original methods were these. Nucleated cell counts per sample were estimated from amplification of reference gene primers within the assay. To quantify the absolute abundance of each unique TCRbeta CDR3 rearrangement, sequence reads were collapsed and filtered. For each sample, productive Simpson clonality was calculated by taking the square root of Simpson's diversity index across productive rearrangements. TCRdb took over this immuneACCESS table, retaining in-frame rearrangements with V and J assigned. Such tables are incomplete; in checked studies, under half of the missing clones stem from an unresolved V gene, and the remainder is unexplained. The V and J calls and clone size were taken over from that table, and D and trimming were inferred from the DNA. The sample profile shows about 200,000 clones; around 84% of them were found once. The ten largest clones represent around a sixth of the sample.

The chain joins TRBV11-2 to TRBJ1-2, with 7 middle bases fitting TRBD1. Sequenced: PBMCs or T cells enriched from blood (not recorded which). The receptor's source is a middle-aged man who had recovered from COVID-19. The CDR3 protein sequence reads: CASSLSRRQGNGYTF. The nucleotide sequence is TGTGCCAGCAGCTTATCCCGGCGACAGGGAAATGGCTACACCTTC.